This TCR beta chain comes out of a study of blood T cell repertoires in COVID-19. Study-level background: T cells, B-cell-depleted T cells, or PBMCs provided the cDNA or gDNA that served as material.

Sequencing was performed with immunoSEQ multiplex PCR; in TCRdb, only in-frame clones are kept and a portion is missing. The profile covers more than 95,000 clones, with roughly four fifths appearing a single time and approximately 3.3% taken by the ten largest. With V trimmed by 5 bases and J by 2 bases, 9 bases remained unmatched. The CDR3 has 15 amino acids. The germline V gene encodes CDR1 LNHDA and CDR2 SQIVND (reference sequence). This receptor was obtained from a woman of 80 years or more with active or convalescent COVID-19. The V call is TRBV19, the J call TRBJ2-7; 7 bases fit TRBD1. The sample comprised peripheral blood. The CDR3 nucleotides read TGTGCCAGTAGTTCCGAGGACAGGCTTACCTACGAGCAGTACTTC. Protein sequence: CASSSEDRLTYEQYF.